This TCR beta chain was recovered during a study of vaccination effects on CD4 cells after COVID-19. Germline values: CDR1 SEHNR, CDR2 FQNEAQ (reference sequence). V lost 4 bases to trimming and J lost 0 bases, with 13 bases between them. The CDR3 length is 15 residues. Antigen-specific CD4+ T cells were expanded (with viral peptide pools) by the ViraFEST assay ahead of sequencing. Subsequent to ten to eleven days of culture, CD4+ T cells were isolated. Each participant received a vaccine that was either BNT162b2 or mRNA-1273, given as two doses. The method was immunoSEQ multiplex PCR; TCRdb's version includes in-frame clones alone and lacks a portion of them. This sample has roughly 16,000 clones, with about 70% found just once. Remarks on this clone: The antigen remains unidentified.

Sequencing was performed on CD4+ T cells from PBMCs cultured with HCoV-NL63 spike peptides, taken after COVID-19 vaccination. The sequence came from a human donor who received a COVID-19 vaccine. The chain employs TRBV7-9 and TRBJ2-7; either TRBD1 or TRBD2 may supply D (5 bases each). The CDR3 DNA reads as TGTGCCAGCAGCTCGGGACGAGAGGCCTCCTACGAGCAGTACTTC. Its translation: CASSSGREASYEQYF.